This T cell receptor (beta chain) was profiled in a study of blood T cell repertoires in COVID-19. Clones were read by immunoSEQ multiplex PCR, and TCRdb kept only the in-frame ones, dropping some. The sample has 300,000 to 350,000 clones, approximately 92% seen once. The V gene end was trimmed by 3 bases and the J gene end by 7 bases; junction bases not matched to a gene: 4. This CDR3 spans 13 amino acids. Germline CDR1 is SGHVS and CDR2 is FQNEAQ. The sample taken for sequencing was peripheral blood. The clonotype comes from a young woman with COVID-19, enrolled during active disease. This sequence joins TRBV7-8 and TRBJ1-2; TRBD1 agrees at 8 bases. Here the CDR3 reads CASSFGQGGGYTF. The CDR3 nucleotides read TGTGCCAGCAGCTTTGGACAGGGTGGTGGCTACACCTTC.